A selection of T cell receptor beta chains follows, all from one sample in a study of cytomegalovirus exposure and HLA in healthy donors. Clones were sequenced by immunoSEQ multiplex PCR, and TCRdb holds only the in-frame ones, with some missing. The table records 75,000 to 90,000 clones, approximately 72% of them present only once. The sequenced material came from PBMCs. These receptors originate from a middle-aged woman in good health and CMV-seropositive. The CDR3 runs from the conserved cysteine through the conserved F or W. The order of the fields is J gene, clone size, V gene, D gene, CDR3 DNA, CDR3 protein. The D gene is left open where the match is weak. The listing skips clone size in some rows; elsewhere it reads once, few, many or a size class.

TRBJ2-4 few TRBV27 - TGTGCCAGCAGTTTAGCGGGTAAAAACATTCAGTACTTC CASSLAGKNIQYF
TRBJ2-6 - TRBV5-1 - TGCGCCAGCAGCTTGGATAGCTCTGGGGCCAACGTCCTGACTTTC CASSLDSSGANVLTF
TRBJ2-2 - TRBV7-6 - TGTGCCAGCAGCTTGTCGGTTGGGGAGCTGTTTTTT CASSLSVGELFF
TRBJ2-1 - TRBV7-9 TRBD2 TGTGCCAGCAGGGGGTTAGCGGGGGGGTTCTCCTACAATGAGCAGTTCTTC CASRGLAGGFSYNEQFF
TRBJ2-2 - TRBV9 - TGTGCCAGCAGCGTAGAAAACAGGGTGACGAACACCGGGGAGCTGTTTTTT CASSVENRVTNTGELFF
TRBJ2-5 - TRBV5-1 TRBD2 TGCGCCAGCAGCTCCAGCCCGGGACTAGGAAAAGGAGAGACCCAGTACTTC CASSSSPGLGKGETQYF
TRBJ2-1 once TRBV7-2 TRBD1 TGTGCCAGCAGCTTGGGACAGGGGGCGCGGGGTGAGCAGTTCTTC CASSLGQGARGEQFF
TRBJ2-7 once TRBV29-1 TRBD1 TGCAGCGTTTCATTGGGGACAGAAGGCTACGAGCAGTACTTC CSVSLGTEGYEQYF
TRBJ1-4 - TRBV19 - TGTGCCAGTAGTATACGCGCGGTTGGGAATGAAAAACTGTTTTTT CASSIRAVGNEKLFF
TRBJ2-1 - TRBV12-5 TRBD1 TGTGCTAGTGGTGCCGGGACAGAATTCAATGAGCAGTTCTTC CASGAGTEFNEQFF
TRBJ2-7 once TRBV4-1 TRBD1 TGCGCCAGCAGCCAAGAAAAACCCTGGGACAGGGGGGCCTACGAGCAGTACTTC CASSQEKPWDRGAYEQYF
TRBJ1-5 - TRBV4-1 - TGCGCCAGCAGCCAAGATCTGGGGGGGGCTCAGCCCCAGCATTTT CASSQDLGGAQPQHF
TRBJ1-4 - TRBV6-5 - TGTGCCAGCAGTTACGACAGAACTAATGAAAAACTGTTTTTT CASSYDRTNEKLFF
TRBJ1-2 - TRBV5-1 - TGCGCCAGCAGCTTGGTTACAGGGCAAGGGTATGGCTACACCTTC CASSLVTGQGYGYTF
TRBJ2-7 - TRBV6-4 TRBD1 TGTGCCAGCAGCCCCTCCTCCGGGACAGGGGCCCACGAGCAGTACTTC CASSPSSGTGAHEQYF
TRBJ1-2 - TRBV6-5 TRBD1 TGTGCCAGCAGTTACTCAGGGACAGTCTATGGCTACACCTTC CASSYSGTVYGYTF
TRBJ1-5 - TRBV30 - TGTGCCTGGAGTGGTCAGGGAAGCAATCAGCCCCAGCATTTT CAWSGQGSNQPQHF
TRBJ1-1 - TRBV20-1 - TGCAGTGCTAGGGGGGCGGGTGAAGCTTTCTTT CSARGAGEAFF
TRBJ1-1 - TRBV5-1 TRBD1 TGCGCCAGCAGCCCAGGACAGGGGGAAGTGAACACTGAAGCTTTCTTT CASSPGQGEVNTEAFF
TRBJ2-1 - TRBV7-9 TRBD1 TGTGCCAGCAGCTTATGGGTGGCCCGGGACAGTTCCTACAATGAGCAGTTCTTC CASSLWVARDSSYNEQFF
TRBJ2-5 - TRBV5-4 - TGTGCCAGCAGCCTCCAAGAGACCCAGTACTTC CASSLQETQYF
TRBJ1-5 once TRBV29-1 - TGCAGCGTTGGATCAGGGGAGGGTAATCAGCCCCAGCATTTT CSVGSGEGNQPQHF
TRBJ1-3 - TRBV10-2 TRBD1 TGCGCCAGCAGTGAGGGAGGCAGGGGGCAGACTGGAAACACCATATATTTT CASSEGGRGQTGNTIYF
TRBJ2-1 - TRBV5-6 - TGTGCCAGCAGCTCCCCACTTCTTGACTCCGCTGAGTTGGTGTGGCAGTTCTTC CASSSPLLDSAELVWQFF
TRBJ2-7 - TRBV7-2 - TGTGCCAGCAGCCCCCAGACGGGGGATAAGCAGTACTTC CASSPQTGDKQYF
TRBJ1-5 - TRBV6-6 - TGTGCCAGCAGTTATTCCCGGACAGCGAGCAATCAGCCCCAGCATTTT CASSYSRTASNQPQHF
TRBJ2-1 few TRBV28 - TGTGCCAGCAGCCCACAGCGGGTGTCTGAGCAGTTCTTC CASSPQRVSEQFF
TRBJ1-2 - TRBV30 - TGTGCCTGGGCGGCAGGGCCCTATGGCTACACCTTC CAWAAGPYGYTF
TRBJ2-3 - TRBV5-6 - TGTGCCAGCAGCTTGGACCCGGCAGATACGCAGTATTTT CASSLDPADTQYF
TRBJ1-2 - TRBV11-2 TRBD1 TGTGCCAGCAGCTTATGGGCAGGGGGCGCATCCTATGGCTACACCTTC CASSLWAGGASYGYTF
TRBJ2-7 - TRBV5-6 TRBD2 TGTGCCAGCAGCCGGACTAGCAGCTACGAGCAGTACTTC CASSRTSSYEQYF
TRBJ2-7 - TRBV5-1 TRBD2 TGCGCCAGCACTTCGGGAGGTCGGGGGAGCTCCTACGAGCAGTACTTC CASTSGGRGSSYEQYF
TRBJ2-1 - TRBV10-3 - TGTGCCATCAGTGCCGTTTTGGGGACTGGGGCCTACAATGAGCAGTTCTTC CAISAVLGTGAYNEQFF
TRBJ1-5 once TRBV18 - TGTGCCAGCTCAGAGGGGGGGGGCAATCAGCCCCAGCATTTT CASSEGGGNQPQHF
TRBJ1-4 - TRBV27 TRBD1 TGTGCCAGCAGCTCCCAGGGCGGGACAGGCGCAACTAATGAAAAACTGTTTTTT CASSSQGGTGATNEKLFF
TRBJ1-5 - TRBV6-1 TRBD1 TGTGCCAGCAGAGCGGAGACAGGGTTGAATCAGCCCCAGCATTTT CASRAETGLNQPQHF
TRBJ2-7 - TRBV4-1 TRBD1 TGCGCCAGCAGCCAAGATTGGGGACAGGGGCCCGGCGAGCAGTACTTC CASSQDWGQGPGEQYF
TRBJ2-1 - TRBV5-1 - TGCGCCAGCAGCTCCACAGGTATCTCTAACAATGAGCAGTTCTTC CASSSTGISNNEQFF
TRBJ2-5 - TRBV5-5 - TGTGCCAGCAGCTTGGATCCTTTCCGGGAGCTAGAAGAGACCCAGTACTTC CASSLDPFRELEETQYF
TRBJ2-7 few TRBV10-3 TRBD2 TGTGCCGTAGCTAGCGGCCAGTCCGGGGAGCAGTACTTC CAVASGQSGEQYF
TRBJ1-1 - TRBV7-9 - TGTGCCAGCAGCTCGTATTTCACTGAAGCTTTCTTT CASSSYFTEAFF
TRBJ1-1 few TRBV5-1 - TGCGCCAGCAGCTTGGGAGGAGCGAACACTGAAGCTTTCTTT CASSLGGANTEAFF
TRBJ2-7 - TRBV29-1 TRBD1 TGCAGCGTTGTTAAGTATTGGGGACAGGGGGCAGAGCAGTACTTC CSVVKYWGQGAEQYF
TRBJ1-6 - TRBV19 TRBD1 TGTGCCAGTCTCGATCTAGGGGGCAATTCACCCCTCCACTTT CASLDLGGNSPLHF
TRBJ1-2 - TRBV29-1 - TGCAGCGTTGATGTATGGACAGTTGGGAATGCCTATGGCTACACCTTC CSVDVWTVGNAYGYTF
TRBJ2-7 once TRBV28 TRBD2 TGTGCCAGCAGTTCGCCGTCTAGCGGGAACTACGAGCAGTACTTC CASSSPSSGNYEQYF
TRBJ2-7 - TRBV28 - TGTGCCAGCAGTTTAGAGTTCGGCGAGCAGTACTTC CASSLEFGEQYF